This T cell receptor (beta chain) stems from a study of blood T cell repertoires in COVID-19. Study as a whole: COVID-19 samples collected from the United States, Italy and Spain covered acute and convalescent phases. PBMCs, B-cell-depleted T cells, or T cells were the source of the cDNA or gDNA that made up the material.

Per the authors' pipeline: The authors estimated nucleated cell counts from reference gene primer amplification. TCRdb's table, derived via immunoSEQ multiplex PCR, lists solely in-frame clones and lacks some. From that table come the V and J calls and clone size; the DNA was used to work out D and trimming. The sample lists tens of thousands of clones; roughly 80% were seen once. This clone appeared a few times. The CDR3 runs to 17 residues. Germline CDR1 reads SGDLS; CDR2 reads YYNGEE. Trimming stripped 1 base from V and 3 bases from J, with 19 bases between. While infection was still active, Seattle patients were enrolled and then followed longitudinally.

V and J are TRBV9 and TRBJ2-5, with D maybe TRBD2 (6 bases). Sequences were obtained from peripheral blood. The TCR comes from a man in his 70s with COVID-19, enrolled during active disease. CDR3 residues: CASSVYGGTSGEETQYF. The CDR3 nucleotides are TGTGCCAGCAGCGTATACGGCGGGACGTCGGGCGAAGAGACCCAGTACTTC.